The 11 T cell receptor beta chains reported below all come from one sample, sequenced in a study of spatial heterogeneity in lung cancer. Time point defined: sample taken at primary tumor resection. Whole RNA came from tumor, nontumor lung or frozen PBMC and was sequenced without being sorted. TCRdb re-called the 5' RACE reads through MiXCR, storing one row per CDR3 protein. The sample records about 23,000 distinct CDR3 sequences, 4.5% to 5.5% being singletons. Sequences were derived from PBMCs, sampled at surgery. Receptors were obtained from a male donor with early-stage non-small cell lung cancer.

This clonotype is medium-sized by share. The genes are TRBV5-5 and TRBJ1-1, with D uncertain. The CDR3 consists of 13 residues. In germline, CDR1 is SGHKS, CDR2 YYEKEE (reference sequence). The V gene lost 0 bases and the J gene lost 7 bases, with 10 bases spanning the gap. The CDR3 loop reads CASSLAPSGEAFF. In DNA form, the CDR3 reads TGTGCCAGCAGCTTGGCCCCATCTGGTGAAGCTTTCTTT.

This clonotype occurred many times. The gene calls are TRBV24-1 and TRBJ2-1, with 7 bases lining up with TRBD2. V lost 0 bases to trimming and J lost 0 bases; unmatched junction nucleotides: 4. There are 17 residues in the CDR3. CDR1 and CDR2 from the germline V gene are KGHDR and SFDVKD. The CDR3 bases are TGTGCCACCAGTGATTTGCCCGGGAGGAGCTCCTACAATGAGCAGTTCTTC. Translated: CATSDLPGRSSYNEQFF.

This clonotype was observed at least ten times. The chain uses TRBV4-2 and TRBJ2-3; the match to TRBD2 covers 7 bases. Germline V gene data show CDR1 as LGHNA and CDR2 as YNFKEQ. This CDR3 has 16 residues. J lost 1 base, V lost 4 bases, and 8 bases had no gene match. The CDR3 DNA reads as TGTGCCAGCAGCCGGACTAGTAGGGGAGGCACAGATACGCAGTATTTT. It is translated as CASSRTSRGGTDTQYF.

This clonotype came up many times. The V and J genes are TRBV7-2 and TRBJ1-5, with no clear D. The CDR3 is made up of 13 amino acids. Germline CDR1 is SGHTA and CDR2 is FQGNSA. Trimming removed 0 bases from V and 6 bases from J, with 6 bases in between. CDR3 amino acids: CASSLARLQPQHF. The CDR3, as DNA: TGTGCCAGCAGCTTAGCGCGGCTTCAGCCCCAGCATTTT.

This clonotype has ten or more counts. The chain uses TRBV28 and TRBJ2-5; 7 nucleotides agree with TRBD1. Germline V gives CDR1 MDHEN, CDR2 SYDVKM. The CDR3 has 15 amino acids. The V segment lost 4 bases and the J segment 1 base; nucleotides outside the gene matches: 6. CDR3: CASSSSRGFQETQYF. The CDR3 DNA reads TGTGCCAGCAGTTCCAGCAGGGGGTTCCAAGAGACCCAGTACTTC.

This clonotype occurred many times. V usage is TRBV7-2 and J usage is TRBJ1-5; no clear D. Per the germline V gene, CDR1 is SGHTA and CDR2 is FQGNSA. This CDR3 has 16 residues. With 5 bases removed from V and 2 bases from J, the gap between germline ends came to 16 bases. The CDR3 loop reads CASSQDAAPGNQPQHF. The CDR3 DNA reads as TGTGCCAGCAGCCAGGACGCTGCCCCTGGCAATCAGCCCCAGCATTTT. Variable domain in full (rest from reference TRBV7-2 and TRBJ1-5): GAGVSQSPSNKVTEKGKDVELRCDPISGHTALYWYRQSLGQGLEFLIYFQGNSAPDKSGLPSDRFSAERTGGSVSTLTIQRTQQEDSAVYLCASSQDAAPGNQPQHFGDGTRLSIL.

This clonotype was seen many times. The chain is built from TRBV15 and TRBJ2-3, with unresolved D. The germline V gene encodes CDR1 LNHNV and CDR2 YYDKDF (reference sequence). The germline V and J ends were trimmed by 0 bases and 2 bases, with 12 bases remaining between them. The CDR3 runs to 16 residues. CDR3 coding DNA: TGTGCCACCAGCAGAGATAACCTGCTAAACACAGATACGCAGTATTTT. Protein product: CATSRDNLLNTDTQYF. The whole variable domain, remainder taken from reference TRBV15 and TRBJ2-3, is DAMVIQNPRYQVTQFGKPVTLSCSQTLNHNVMYWYQQKSSQAPKLLFHYYDKDFNNEADTPDNFQSRRPNTSFCFLDIRSPGLGDTAMYLCATSRDNLLNTDTQYFGPGTRLTVL.

This clonotype was seen only a few times. This rearrangement joins TRBV27 to TRBJ1-1; no definite D call. Trimming stripped 5 bases from V and 0 bases from J, with 4 bases between. The CDR3 runs to 12 residues. From germline, CDR1 is MNHEY and CDR2 SMNVEV (reference sequence). The CDR3 spells CASSAVNTEAFF. In DNA form, the CDR3 reads TGTGCCAGCAGTGCCGTGAACACTGAAGCTTTCTTT.

This clonotype was counted many times. The V and J genes are TRBV3-1 and TRBJ2-7; D not certain. There are 13 residues in the CDR3. V was trimmed by 5 bases and J by 5 bases, leaving 13 bases between them. Germline V lookup: CDR1 LGHDT, CDR2 YNNKEL (reference sequence). CDR3 sequence: CASSLGTPHEQYF. Written as DNA, the CDR3 is TGTGCCAGCAGCTTAGGTACCCCTCACGAGCAGTACTTC.

This clonotype was seen ten or more times. The V call is TRBV6-5, the J call TRBJ1-5, with D tentatively TRBD1 (5 bases). Germline V gene data show CDR1 as MNHEY and CDR2 as SVGAGI. Trimming shortened V by 4 bases and J by 4 bases, and 23 bases separated the two germline ends. The CDR3 has 18 residues. CDR3 coding DNA: TGTGCCAGCAGTTTAAGAACAGTTGGGGGTCGAGAAAATCAGCCCCAGCATTTT. Protein: CASSLRTVGGRENQPQHF.

This clonotype was counted at least ten times. The J gene is TRBJ2-1, the V gene TRBV7-2; TRBD2 agrees at 14 bases. J was trimmed by 6 bases and V by 3 bases; bases with no gene match: 1. Germline CDR1 is SGHTA and CDR2 is FQGNSA. The CDR3 is 15 residues long. CDR3 protein: CASSLTSGGANEQFF. The CDR3 bases are TGTGCCAGCAGCTTGACTAGCGGGGGGGCCAATGAGCAGTTCTTC. The full variable domain, its missing parts supplied by reference TRBV7-2 and TRBJ2-1, is GAGVSQSPSNKVTEKGKDVELRCDPISGHTALYWYRQSLGQGLEFLIYFQGNSAPDKSGLPSDRFSAERTGGSVSTLTIQRTQQEDSAVYLCASSLTSGGANEQFFGPGTRLTVL.